One sample yielded the 12 T cell receptor beta chains listed below, sequenced in a study of blood T cell repertoires in COVID-19. Some clones are missing from TCRdb's copy, which holds only in-frame ones; the method was immunoSEQ multiplex PCR. The repertoire has 300,000 to 450,000 clones, around 87% of them found once; the top ten carry 2.3%. Sequencing used peripheral blood. These receptors all come from a woman aged 55-69 years with COVID-19, enrolled during active disease.

This chain links TRBV19 with TRBJ2-7; weak D call: TRBD1 (5 bases). The CDR3 contains 17 residues. Germline V gene data show CDR1 as LNHDA and CDR2 as SQIVND (reference sequence). V lost 4 bases and J lost 3, with 22 bases in between. The CDR3 loop reads CASSRGERGPWHYEQYF. DNA for the CDR3: TGTGCCAGTAGTAGGGGCGAAAGGGGCCCATGGCACTACGAGCAGTACTTC.

The chain has TRBV11-2 and TRBJ1-1, with TRBD1 identical over 8 bases. The CDR3 loop spans 14 amino acids. J gave up 4 bases and V 5 bases, and 6 bases lay outside the gene matches. Germline V lookup: CDR1 SGHAT, CDR2 FQNNGV. In nucleotides, the CDR3 is TGTGCCAGCAGCCCCCAGGGGGCAAGCACTGAAGCTTTCTTT. This gives the protein CASSPQGASTEAFF.

This sequence joins TRBV6-5 and TRBJ2-2; a weak D match, TRBD1 (5 bases). CDR1 is MNHEY and CDR2 is SVGAGI in the germline V gene. Trimming left V 5 bases short and J 0 bases short, with 10 bases between. The CDR3 has 15 residues. The CDR3 here is CASSTDRANTGELFF. The CDR3 DNA reads as TGTGCCAGCAGTACAGACAGAGCGAACACCGGGGAGCTGTTTTTT.

The chain carries TRBV5-1 and TRBJ2-7; D is possibly TRBD2 (6 bases). CDR1 and CDR2 (germline): SGHRS, YFSETQ. Trimming removed 1 base from V and 4 bases from J, with 15 bases in between. The CDR3 sequence is 15 residues long. The CDR3 nucleotides are TGCGCCAGCAGCTTGACTGCGGGGAAGGGATACGAGCAGTACTTC. Its protein product is CASSLTAGKGYEQYF. The full variable domain, in which reference TRBV5-1 and TRBJ2-7 provide the parts outside the CDR3, is KAGVTQTPRYLIKTRGQQVTLSCSPISGHRSVSWYQQTPGQGLQFLFEYFSETQRNKGNFPGRFSGRQFSNSRSEMNVSTLELGDSALYLCASSLTAGKGYEQYFGPGTRLTVT.

This sequence joins TRBV19 and TRBJ2-5, with 14 bases matching TRBD2. Germline loops: CDR1 LNHDA, CDR2 SQIVND (reference sequence). This CDR3 has 17 amino acids. V lost 3 bases and J lost 2; bases outside the gene matches: 5. As DNA, the CDR3 is TGTGCCAGTAGTATGAGGAGACTAGCGGGGGGGCAAGAGACCCAGTACTTC. Amino acids: CASSMRRLAGGQETQYF.

V and J are TRBV6-2 or TRBV6-3 and TRBJ1-1; no firm D call. V shed 0 bases and J shed 2 bases, with 7 bases lying between them. CDR1 is MNHEY, CDR2 SVGEGT, per germline. This CDR3 comprises 14 residues. The CDR3 DNA is TGTGCCAGCAGTTACTCGGCGGGAAACACTGAAGCTTTCTTT. Translating it yields CASSYSAGNTEAFF.

The CDR3 DNA sequence: TGCGCCAGCAGCTTGGGGTTGGGACAGGGGGCCGGTTTGACAACTAATGAAAAACTGTTTTTT. Encoded protein: CASSLGLGQGAGLTTNEKLFF. This chain connects TRBV5-1 to TRBJ1-4; 12 nucleotides agree with TRBD1. The germline V gene encodes CDR1 SGHRS and CDR2 YFSETQ. V lost 0 bases, J lost 0 bases, and 12 bases stayed unmatched. The CDR3 spans 21 residues.

The chain uses TRBV5-1 and TRBJ2-3; D gene ambiguous. The CDR3 is 11 amino acids. CDR1 and CDR2 from the germline V gene are SGHRS and YFSETQ. V was pared by 3 bases and J by 6 bases, with 5 bases between. The CDR3 DNA is TGCGCCAGCAGCTACCAGGATACGCAGTATTTT. This translates into CASSYQDTQYF.

The chain carries TRBV5-1 and TRBJ1-2; D perhaps matches TRBD1 (6 bases). V was clipped by 0 bases and J by 2 bases, with 11 bases between them. The germline V gene has CDR1 SGHRS and CDR2 YFSETQ. The CDR3 has 15 residues. The CDR3 loop reads CASSLDHRVNYGYTF. The DNA of the CDR3 is TGCGCCAGCAGCTTGGATCACAGGGTCAACTATGGCTACACCTTC.

The genes are TRBV24-1 and TRBJ2-7, with a weak D call TRBD1 (5 bases). The germline V gene has CDR1 KGHDR and CDR2 SFDVKD. The CDR3 is 13 amino acids. The V gene lost 4 bases and the J gene lost 4 bases, with 10 bases spanning the gap. The chain's CDR3 is CATSDADTYEQYF. CDR3 sequence (DNA): TGTGCCACCAGTGACGCGGACACTTACGAGCAGTACTTC.

This chain uses TRBV5-1 with TRBJ2-5; perhaps TRBD1 as D (6 bases). The CDR3 covers 14 residues. V was cut by 2 bases and J by 1 base, with 9 bases left in between. Germline loops: CDR1 SGHRS, CDR2 YFSETQ. The CDR3, as DNA: TGCGCCAGCAGCTTTGACAGGCCCCAAGAGACCCAGTACTTC. The encoded protein is CASSFDRPQETQYF. The entire variable domain, with the rest obtained from reference TRBV5-1 and TRBJ2-5, is as follows: KAGVTQTPRYLIKTRGQQVTLSCSPISGHRSVSWYQQTPGQGLQFLFEYFSETQRNKGNFPGRFSGRQFSNSRSEMNVSTLELGDSALYLCASSFDRPQETQYFGPGTRLLVL.

V usage is TRBV19 and J usage is TRBJ1-1; D possibly corresponds to TRBD1 (6 bases). The CDR3 loop spans 15 amino acids. Germline V CDR1 and CDR2: LNHDA, SQIVND (reference sequence). Trimming removed 6 bases from V and 3 bases from J, with 17 bases in between. CDR3 sequence: CASRLYGAGDTEAFF. CDR3 in DNA: TGTGCCAGTAGGTTATATGGGGCAGGGGACACTGAAGCTTTCTTT.